These T cell receptor beta chains were read from a single sample in a study of T cells in Graves' hyperthyroidism and ophthalmopathy. TCRdb fed the multiplex PCR reads into MiXCR, producing one record per CDR3 protein. The data contain 480,000 or so distinct CDR3 sequences, about 45% of them singletons. The sequenced material came from peripheral blood or thyroid tissue (not recorded which). The receptor set was obtained from an adult woman with Graves' disease, either hyperthyroidism or ophthalmopathy (not recorded which). Both conserved end residues are part of each CDR3. A D gene is named only where the DNA matches it firmly. Part of the rows lack a size; the others show once, few, many or a class for expanded clones.

TRBJ1-2 many NA TRBV20-1 TGCAGTTCCCCTCTGAGGGGTGGCTACACCTTC CSSPLRGGYTF
TRBJ1-6 NA TRBD1 TRBV20-1 TGCAGTGCTAGATCCCAGGGGGCGGACAATTCACCCCTCCACTTT CSARSQGADNSPLHF
TRBJ1-1 few NA TRBV6-5 TGTGCCAGCAGGCTGGTCTTTGAAGCTTTCTTT CASRLVFEAFF
TRBJ2-5 few NA TRBV6-1 TGTGCCAGCAGGAAACCGGGCACTCTACAAGAGACCCAGTACTTC CASRKPGTLQETQYF
TRBJ2-2 NA NA TRBV2 TGTGCCAGCAGCTTCTATTCCGGGGAGCTGTTTTTT CASSFYSGELFF
TRBJ2-7 many NA TRBV14 TGTGCCAGCAGCCGAGTACAGGGTCTCGAGCAGTACTTC CASSRVQGLEQYF
TRBJ2-2 NA NA TRBV28 TGTGCCAGCAGTTTGACGTACCATCTGAGCGGGGAGCTGTTTTTT CASSLTYHLSGELFF
TRBJ2-5 many NA TRBV7-9 TGTGCCAGCAGCCCTATGGACAGCGCAGAGACCCAGTACTTC CASSPMDSAETQYF
TRBJ1-4 NA TRBD1 TRBV28 TGTGCCAGCAGCACATCTACAGGGGTTGCAACTAATGAAAAACTGTTTTTT CASSTSTGVATNEKLFF
TRBJ2-3 NA NA TRBV20-1 TGCAGTGCTAAGGGATCCCGGGGGCTAGGCGAAGATACGCAGTATTTT CSAKGSRGLGEDTQYF
TRBJ1-1 NA TRBD1 TRBV2 TGTGCCGGGGGACAGACAGAAGCTTTCTTT CAGGQTEAFF
TRBJ1-2 NA NA TRBV2 TGTGCCAGCAGTGTGGGGACACGGGTCAACTATGGCTACACCTTC CASSVGTRVNYGYTF
TRBJ1-5 NA NA TRBV7-2 TGTGCCAGCAGCTTTGGGGGCCTTATGACTCAGCCCCAGCATTTT CASSFGGLMTQPQHF
TRBJ2-2 once TRBD2 TRBV27 TGTGCCAGCAGTTTACAAGCGGGGGGGGAGCTGTTTTTT CASSLQAGGELFF
TRBJ1-5 NA TRBD1 TRBV10-3 TGTGCCATCAGTGAGAACACAGGGGGGGTAAATCAGCCCCAGCATTTT CAISENTGGVNQPQHF
TRBJ1-6 NA NA TRBV20-1 TGCAGTGCTAGAGGTCGGGACCGAAGCTCCTATAATTCACCCCTCCACTTT CSARGRDRSSYNSPLHF
TRBJ1-1 few NA TRBV5-1 TGCGCCAGCAGCTTGGTAGGGGCGTCGGGCACTGAAGCTTTCTTT CASSLVGASGTEAFF
TRBJ1-2 many NA TRBV6-2/TRBV6-3 TGTGCCAGCAGTTACCTAAGGACAGTCGGCTACACCTTC CASSYLRTVGYTF
TRBJ2-7 many NA TRBV24-1 TGTGCCACCAGTGATTTGAGAGGAGGCGAGCAGTACTTC CATSDLRGGEQYF
TRBJ2-5 few TRBD2 TRBV3-1 TGTGCCAGCAGCCAAGGCGGGGGGTGGGAGACCCAGTACTTC CASSQGGGWETQYF
TRBJ1-2 many NA TRBV7-2 TGTGCCAGCAGCTTAAATAAGGGAGACTATGGCTACACCTTC CASSLNKGDYGYTF
TRBJ2-7 many TRBD2 TRBV10-3 TGTGCAGGCATCGCGGGAGAAATACGGTACGAGCAGTACTTC CAGIAGEIRYEQYF
TRBJ1-2 NA NA TRBV7-2 TGTGCCAGCAGCTTAGCGGGGGAGGATGGCTACACCTTC CASSLAGEDGYTF
TRBJ2-5 many TRBD2 TRBV7-9 TGTGCCAGCAGCCCAGAGGGACTACCCCCGGAGACCCAGTACTTC CASSPEGLPPETQYF
TRBJ1-2 many NA TRBV20-1 TGCAGTGCTACAGGGGCTGGCTACACCTTC CSATGAGYTF
TRBJ2-7 few TRBD2 TRBV7-2 TGTGCCAGCAGCACAGCGGGAGCCTACGAGCAGTACTTC CASSTAGAYEQYF
TRBJ2-2 once NA TRBV10-3 TGTGCCATCAAGGACCGATCGAACACCGGGGAGCTGTTTTTT CAIKDRSNTGELFF
TRBJ1-1 many NA TRBV4-2 TGTGCCAGCAGCCAAGATGAGGCCCCTTGGGCTGAAGCTTTCTTT CASSQDEAPWAEAFF
TRBJ2-7 many TRBD2 TRBV20-1 TGCAGTGCTAGACACCAGCGGGGGGACTACGAGCAGTACTTC CSARHQRGDYEQYF
TRBJ1-2 NA NA TRBV9 TGTGCCAGCAGTTCTCGCGGGGTCTATGGCTACACCTTC CASSSRGVYGYTF
TRBJ1-5 many NA TRBV19 TGTGCCAGTAGTATTCGAGCAGGGTATAGCAATCAGCCCCAGCATTTT CASSIRAGYSNQPQHF
TRBJ1-2 NA NA TRBV6-6 TGTGCCAGCAGTCTCACCATCACCGGGTCCCCTTTCACCAGATCCGGCTACACCTTC CASSLTITGSPFTRSGYTF
TRBJ2-5 NA TRBD2 TRBV20-1 TGCAGTGCTAGAGATAGGCGGGGGGGTGGTGGGACCCAGTACTTC CSARDRRGGGGTQYF
TRBJ2-6 many NA TRBV12-3/TRBV12-4 TGTGCCAGCAGTCATAACTCTGGGGCCAACGTCCTGACTTTC CASSHNSGANVLTF
TRBJ2-7 NA NA TRBV14 TGTGCCAGCAGCCAAGGTTCGCGGGGAGGATCCTACGAGCAGTACTTC CASSQGSRGGSYEQYF
TRBJ1-2 NA NA TRBV20-1 TGCAGTACCGGTGGCTCTAGCGGGGGCGATGGCTACACCTTC CSTGGSSGGDGYTF
TRBJ2-5 many TRBD2 TRBV11-2 TGTGCCAGCAGCTTATGGGGGACTAGCGGGAGCGGGGAGACCCAGTACTTC CASSLWGTSGSGETQYF